This TCR beta chain was recovered during a study of cytomegalovirus exposure and HLA in healthy donors. The CDR3 sequence is 14 residues long. The J segment lost 7 bases and the V segment lost 6 bases, leaving 9 bases of the junction unmatched. Germline values: CDR1 ENHRY, CDR2 SYGVKD. The PCR contained 60 Vbeta and 13 Jbeta primers. As originally analysed: A follow-up analysis tallied 86 million or so unique TCR beta chains, roughly 11 million shared. Profiling relied on immunoSEQ multiplex PCR, and the TCRdb table lists in-frame clones only, not all of them. V and J calls and clone size are those listed in that table; D and trimming were worked out from the DNA. The sample shows roughly 110,000 clones, about 80% of them seen only once.

This receptor was identified in a young man in good health and CMV-seronegative. Sequenced material: PBMCs. The chain uses TRBV10-3 and TRBJ2-1, with 7 bases that match TRBD1. CDR3 sequence reads: CAISGTVNSNEQFF. CDR3 DNA: TGTGCCATCAGCGGGACAGTTAATTCGAATGAGCAGTTCTTC.